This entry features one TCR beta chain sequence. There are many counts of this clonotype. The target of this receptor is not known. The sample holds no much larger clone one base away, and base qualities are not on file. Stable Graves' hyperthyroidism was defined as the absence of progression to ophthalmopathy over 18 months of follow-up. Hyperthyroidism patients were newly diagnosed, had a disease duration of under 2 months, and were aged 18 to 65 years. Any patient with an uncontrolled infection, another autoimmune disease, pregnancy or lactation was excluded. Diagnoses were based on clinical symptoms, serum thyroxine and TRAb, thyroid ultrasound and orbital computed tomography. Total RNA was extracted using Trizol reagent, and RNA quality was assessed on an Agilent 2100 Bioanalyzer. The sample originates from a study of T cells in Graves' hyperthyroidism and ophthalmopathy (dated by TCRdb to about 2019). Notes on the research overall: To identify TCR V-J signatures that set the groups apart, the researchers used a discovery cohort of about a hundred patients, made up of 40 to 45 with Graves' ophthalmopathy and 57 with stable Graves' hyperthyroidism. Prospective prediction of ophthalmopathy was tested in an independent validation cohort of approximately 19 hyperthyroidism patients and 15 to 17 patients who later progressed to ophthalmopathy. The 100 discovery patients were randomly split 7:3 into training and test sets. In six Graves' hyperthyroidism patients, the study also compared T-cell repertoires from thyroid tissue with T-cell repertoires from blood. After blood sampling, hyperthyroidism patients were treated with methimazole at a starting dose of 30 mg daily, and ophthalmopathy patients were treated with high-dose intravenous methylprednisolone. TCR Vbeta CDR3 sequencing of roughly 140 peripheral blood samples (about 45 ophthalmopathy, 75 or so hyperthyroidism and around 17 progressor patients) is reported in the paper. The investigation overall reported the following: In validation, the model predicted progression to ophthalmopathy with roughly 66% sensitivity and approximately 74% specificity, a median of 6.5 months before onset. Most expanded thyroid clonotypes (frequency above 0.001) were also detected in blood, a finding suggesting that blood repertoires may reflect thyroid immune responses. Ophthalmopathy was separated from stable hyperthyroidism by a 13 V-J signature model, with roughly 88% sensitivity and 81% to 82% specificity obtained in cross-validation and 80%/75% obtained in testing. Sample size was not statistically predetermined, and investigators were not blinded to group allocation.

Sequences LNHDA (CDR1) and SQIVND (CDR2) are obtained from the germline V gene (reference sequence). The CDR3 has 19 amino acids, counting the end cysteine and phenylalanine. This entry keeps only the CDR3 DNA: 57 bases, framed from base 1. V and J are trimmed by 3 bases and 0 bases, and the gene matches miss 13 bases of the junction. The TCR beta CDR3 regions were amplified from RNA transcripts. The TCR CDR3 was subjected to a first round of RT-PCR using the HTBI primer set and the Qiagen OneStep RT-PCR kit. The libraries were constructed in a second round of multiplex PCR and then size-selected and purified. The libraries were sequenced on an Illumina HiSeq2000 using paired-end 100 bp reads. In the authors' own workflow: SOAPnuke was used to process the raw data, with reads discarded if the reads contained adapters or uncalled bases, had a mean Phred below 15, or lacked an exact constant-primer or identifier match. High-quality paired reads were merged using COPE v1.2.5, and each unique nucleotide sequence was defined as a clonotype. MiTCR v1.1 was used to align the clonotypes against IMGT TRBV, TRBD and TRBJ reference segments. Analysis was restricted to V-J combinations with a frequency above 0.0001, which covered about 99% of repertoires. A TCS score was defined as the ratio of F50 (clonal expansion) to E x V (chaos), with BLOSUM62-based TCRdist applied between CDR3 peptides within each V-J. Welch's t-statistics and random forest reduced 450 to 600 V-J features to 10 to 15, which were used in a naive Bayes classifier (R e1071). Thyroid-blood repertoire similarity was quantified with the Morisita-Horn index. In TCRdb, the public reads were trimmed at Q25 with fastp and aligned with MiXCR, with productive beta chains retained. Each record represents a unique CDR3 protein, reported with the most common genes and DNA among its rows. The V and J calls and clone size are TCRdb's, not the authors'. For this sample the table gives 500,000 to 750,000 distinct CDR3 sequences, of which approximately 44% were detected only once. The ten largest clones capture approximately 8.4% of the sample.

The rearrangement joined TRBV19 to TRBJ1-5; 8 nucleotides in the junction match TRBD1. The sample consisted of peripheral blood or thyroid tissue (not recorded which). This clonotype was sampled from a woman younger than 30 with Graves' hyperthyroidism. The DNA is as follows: TGTGCCAGTAGTATTCTCAGGACAGGGACGGGTTATAGCAATCAGCCCCAGCATTTT. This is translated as CASSILRTGTGYSNQPQHF.